The following is a TCR beta chain sequence with its context. This clone was recorded a few times. What this receptor recognizes is not known. One base away there is no much larger clone; base qualities are not given. TCRbeta rearrangements were sequenced from genomic DNA using the immunoSEQ assay at survey resolution. The paper's data handling went like this. In the TCR sequencing data, the smallest productive clonotype frequency that could be detected was 2.59 x 10-5. Analyses included only productive TCRbeta rearrangements, meaning complete and in-frame sequences. The clonality of each sample was calculated as Simpson clonality in the immunoSEQ Analyzer version 3.0. Clones were categorized by frequency as very rare, small, medium, large (1-20%) or hyperexpanded (>20%). Generation probabilities were estimated with OLGA 1.2.3, V-gene circos plots were made with VDJtools, specificities were looked up in VDJdb, and CDR3 motifs were identified with GLIPH. The source is immuneACCESS, and TCRdb retained only in-frame sequences with V and J called. Part of the clones is not carried over; for the studies checked, unresolved V genes explain less than half of this, and the remainder is unexplained. Clonal size and the V and J genes are those of that table, whereas D and trimming came from the DNA. The sample table shows approximately 27,000 clones, and 81% are seen once. Around 0.33% of the sample goes to the ten largest clones.

Healthy controls were fewer than 40 blood donors whose buffy coats came from the Finnish Red Cross blood service. All TCR-sequenced material derived from peripheral blood: patient blood samples and healthy donor buffy coats. Peripheral blood mononuclear cells were isolated by Ficoll-Hypaque gradient centrifugation. CD4+ cells were magnetically purified from the buffy coats of healthy controls. Genomic DNA was extracted with the Gentra Puregene Cell and Tissue kit and quantified on a Qubit 2.0 fluorometer. The sample belongs to a study of STAT5B mutations in CD4+ large granular lymphocyte leukemia (dated by TCRdb to 2021 to 2024). Background on the whole study: Among the healthy controls, the CDR3 'QG' motif was associated with a particular HLA allele. The purity of purified fractions was confirmed by flow cytometry on FACSCanto II or FACSVerse to exceed 95% among lymphocytes. The study compared the TCRbeta repertoires of patients with CD4+ T-cell large granular lymphocyte leukemia against the TCRbeta repertoires of healthy blood donors.

Points the paper makes about the study in general: The data were not HLA-matched, and the higher clonality in CD4+ T-LGLL than in CD8+ T-LGLL could be due to the relatively small sample size. Main leukemic clonotypes were private to each patient, although approximately 25% of the main leukemic clonotypes were found at low frequency in the non-leukemic repertoires of other patients. Greater clonality appeared to be present in CD4-sorted patient repertoires than in healthy CD4+ repertoires, and the difference was retained after the putative leukemic clones were removed.

The sequenced material came from CD4+ T cells from blood buffy coats. The receptor comes from a human donor in good health.

CDR3 loop: CASSRDRFSYEQYF. The nucleotides are TGTGCCAGCTCAAGAGACAGGTTCAGCTACGAGCAGTACTTC. The rearrangement combines TRBV18 with TRBJ2-7; 6 matching bases give a weak D call of TRBD1. Relative to germline, V is 5 bases shorter and J is 3 bases shorter, with 14 bases between their ends. The CDR3 covers 14 residues, taking in both the cysteine and the phenylalanine. The DNA shown is the 42-base CDR3, in frame from base 1. The germline V gene specifies KGHSH as CDR1 and LQKENI as CDR2.